One and the same sample provided the 11 T cell receptor beta chains below, sequenced in a study of cytomegalovirus exposure and HLA in healthy donors. 60 Vbeta and 13 Jbeta primers were used in PCR. The method was immunoSEQ multiplex PCR; TCRdb's version includes in-frame clones alone and lacks a portion of them. The data show around 110,000 clones, 8.5% to 10% seen once. Sample: PBMCs. These receptor sequences come from a man aged 25-40 years in good health and CMV-seronegative.

This clone has just a few counts. The gene calls are TRBV30 and TRBJ2-5; perhaps TRBD1 as D (6 bases). The CDR3 sequence is 13 residues long. Trimming shortened V by 3 bases and J by 5 bases, and 13 bases separated the two germline ends. CDR1 is GTSNPN, CDR2 SVGIG, per germline (reference sequence). In DNA form, the CDR3 reads TGTGCCTGGAGCAGGGGAAGAGAGGAGACCCAGTACTTC. It encodes CAWSRGREETQYF. Drawing the rest from reference TRBV30 and TRBJ2-5, the complete variable domain is SQTIHQWPATLVQPVGSPLSLECTVEGTSNPNLYWYRQAAGRGLQLLFYSVGIGQISSEVPQNLSASRPQDRQFILSSKKLLLSDSGFYLCAWSRGREETQYFGPGTRLLVL.

This clone was picked up a small number of times. V usage is TRBV7-2 and J usage is TRBJ2-2, with 9 positions matching TRBD2. Germline loops: CDR1 SGHTA, CDR2 FQGNSA. The CDR3 runs to 16 residues. Trimming took 5 bases from V and 1 from J; bases not matched to a gene: 5. The CDR3 spells CASSAERGVNTGELFF. The DNA for the CDR3 is TGTGCCAGCAGCGCCGAGCGGGGGGTGAACACCGGGGAGCTGTTTTTT.

This clone was picked up a small number of times. This rearrangement joins TRBV6-1 to TRBJ1-1; D is unclear. V lost 8 bases to trimming and J lost 0 bases, with 7 bases between them. The CDR3 spans 12 residues. From germline, CDR1 is MNHNS and CDR2 SASEGT. The CDR3 loop reads CASSRLNTEAFF. CDR3 DNA sequence: TGTGCCAGCTCCAGGTTGAACACTGAAGCTTTCTTT.

V gene TRBV30 combines with J gene TRBJ1-5, with D perhaps TRBD1 (5 bases). This CDR3 spans 14 amino acids. The ends were cut back, 2 bases at V and 3 bases at J, with 11 bases in the middle. The germline gives CDR1 GTSNPN, CDR2 SVGIG (reference sequence). CDR3 in amino acids: CAWSTETVNQPQHF. CDR3 nucleotide sequence: TGTGCCTGGAGTACGGAGACAGTCAATCAGCCCCAGCATTTT.

This clone was detected a few times. An end of the junction differs from the germline gene, which may be a read error. The rearrangement links TRBV7-7 to TRBJ2-1; 8 bases line up with TRBD2. The germline CDR1 and CDR2 sequences are SSHAT and FNYEAQ (reference sequence). The CDR3 has 15 residues. The CDR3 nucleotides are TGTGCTAGCAGCCTGGGACTAGGGGGGATCAATGAGCAGTTCTTC. It codes for CASSLGLGGINEQFF.

V is TRBV27 and J is TRBJ1-2, with a tentative D call TRBD1 (6 bases). The germline V gene has CDR1 MNHEY and CDR2 SMNVEV (reference sequence). The CDR3 length is 15 residues. V dropped 4 bases and J dropped 8 bases, with 20 bases sitting between them. The CDR3 DNA reads TGTGCCAGCAGTTATCTGGGCGCGGGGGCGCGGGGCTACACCTTC. Its protein product is CASSYLGAGARGYTF.

This clone turned up a few times. V usage is TRBV28 and J usage is TRBJ2-2; a weak D match, TRBD2 (5 bases). CDR3 length: 17 amino acids. Between the trimmed V and J ends, which lost 5 bases and 5 bases, there was a span of 21 bases. Germline CDR1 reads MDHEN; CDR2 reads SYDVKM. In DNA, the CDR3 is TGTGCCAGCAGTAGTGGGTTCCGGGGAAGTGGTACCGGGGAGCTGTTTTTT. Translating gives CASSSGFRGSGTGELFF.

V gene TRBV30 combines with J gene TRBJ2-1; D not certain. Trimming removed 2 bases at V and 3 bases at J, with 14 bases between. Germline CDR1 reads GTSNPN; CDR2 reads SVGIG (reference sequence). This CDR3 has 15 residues. The DNA for the CDR3 is TGTGCCTGGAGTACGTTGCGGCCTAGCTACAATGAGCAGTTCTTC. Translation gives CAWSTLRPSYNEQFF.

This clone was observed a handful of times. The chain uses TRBV28 and TRBJ2-7; 11 bases agree with TRBD2. V dropped 7 bases and J dropped 3; count of bases not matched to a gene: 8. Germline-derived CDR1 and CDR2 are MDHEN and SYDVKM. The CDR3 has 15 amino acids. CDR3: CASITSGTSGYEQYF. CDR3 DNA: TGTGCCAGCATTACTTCCGGGACTAGCGGCTACGAGCAGTACTTC.

The V gene is TRBV25-1, the J gene TRBJ2-7, with 9 positions matching TRBD1. This CDR3 is 15 amino acids long. In germline, CDR1 is MGHDK, CDR2 SYGVNS. The ends lost 4 bases at V and 2 bases at J; junction bases unmatched: 6. CDR3: CASSAWGQGTYEQYF. In DNA form, the CDR3 reads TGTGCCAGCAGTGCGTGGGGACAGGGTACCTACGAGCAGTACTTC.

This clone was counted a few times. This sequence joins TRBV11-2 and TRBJ1-1; 8 bases are shared with TRBD1. The germline gives CDR1 SGHAT, CDR2 FQNNGV. V lost 7 bases and J lost 1; bases outside the gene matches: 5. There are 14 residues in the CDR3. DNA of the CDR3: TGTGCCAGCATCGACGACAGGGGGAACACTGAAGCTTTCTTT. Protein sequence: CASIDDRGNTEAFF. Full variable domain (outside the CDR3, taken from reference TRBV11-2 and TRBJ1-1): EAGVAQSPRYKIIEKRQSVAFWCNPISGHATLYWYQQILGQGPKLLIQFQNNGVVDDSQLPKDRFSAERLKGVDSTLKIQPAKLEDSAVYLCASIDDRGNTEAFFGQGTRLTVV.